The 29 T cell receptor beta chains in this list originate from one sample, sequenced in a study of blood T cell repertoires in COVID-19. Here immunoSEQ multiplex PCR was the method, and the copy in TCRdb shows in-frame clones only, minus some. This table holds about 210,000 clones, around 80% found once. The specimen sequenced was peripheral blood. The receptors derive from a human donor in a cohort sampled during active COVID-19.

The chain couples TRBV10-2 to TRBJ2-7; TRBD1 matches at 10 bases. The CDR3 is made up of 14 amino acids. Germline values: CDR1 WSHSY, CDR2 SAAADI. The ends lost 6 bases at V and 6 bases at J; junction bases unmatched: 8. The CDR3 protein is CASRAGTGAGEQYF. The CDR3 nucleotides read TGCGCCAGCAGGGCCGGGACAGGGGCTGGCGAGCAGTACTTC.

This chain connects TRBV6-1 to TRBJ2-7, with 7 bases matching TRBD1. The CDR3 contains 17 residues. Germline CDR1 MNHNS, CDR2 SASEGT. V shed 2 bases, J shed 3 bases, and the junction held 13 bases outside the gene matches. The chain's CDR3 is CASSELRGGKGIYEQYF. The CDR3 coding sequence is TGTGCCAGCAGTGAATTGAGAGGGGGCAAAGGAATCTACGAGCAGTACTTC.

V and J are TRBV10-3 and TRBJ1-2, with D possibly matching TRBD1 (6 bases). Trimming pared 10 bases from V and 5 bases from J, leaving 23 bases between. Per germline, CDR1 ENHRY and CDR2 SYGVKD. The CDR3 extends over 15 amino acids. The CDR3 sequence is CATGEREHSLYGYTF. The CDR3 DNA reads TGTGCCACAGGGGAGCGGGAGCATTCCCTTTATGGCTACACCTTC.

V gene TRBV28 combines with J gene TRBJ2-7; TRBD2 agrees at 8 bases. V dropped 4 bases and J dropped 4; count of bases not matched to a gene: 12. This CDR3 contains 16 residues. Germline CDR1 reads MDHEN; CDR2 reads SYDVKM. Here the CDR3 reads CASSSDGGGGRYEQYF. The CDR3 DNA is TGTGCCAGCAGTTCCGACGGAGGCGGGGGGAGGTACGAGCAGTACTTC.

The V gene is TRBV5-1, the J gene TRBJ1-2; D uncertain. V was cut by 5 bases and J by 8 bases, with 16 bases left in between. This CDR3 is built from 13 residues. Per germline, CDR1 SGHRS and CDR2 YFSETQ. CDR3 sequence: CASRSVGREGYTF. The CDR3 region has the DNA TGCGCCAGCAGGTCTGTGGGCCGTGAGGGCTACACCTTC.

The chain is built from TRBV9 and TRBJ2-1, with 7 nucleotides matching TRBD2. The CDR3 spans 15 residues. The V gene's germline CDR1 is SGDLS and CDR2 YYNGEE. J gave up 5 bases and V 2 bases, and 7 bases lay outside the gene matches. CDR3 nucleotide sequence: TGTGCCAGCAGCGTGGGGGGGACTGCAAACAATGAGCAGTTCTTC. Encoded protein: CASSVGGTANNEQFF. Looking up the rest from reference TRBV9 and TRBJ2-1 gives the full variable domain: DSGVTQTPKHLITATGQRVTLRCSPRSGDLSVYWYQQSLDQGLQFLIQYYNGEERAKGNILERFSAQQFPDLHSELNLSSLELGDSALYFCASSVGGTANNEQFFGPGTRLTVL.

As to this clone: Other DNA sequences within the sample encode an identical CDR3. This rearrangement joins TRBV4-2 to TRBJ2-7; 8 bases are shared with TRBD2. The junction had 2 bases not matched to a gene; V was cut back by 1 base and J by 0 bases. Germline V gene sequence: CDR1 LGHNA, CDR2 YNFKEQ. The CDR3 spans 15 residues. CDR3 in DNA: TGTGCCAGCAGCCAAGCGAGCGGGGGCTCCTACGAGCAGTACTTC. It yields the protein CASSQASGGSYEQYF.

This sequence joins TRBV27 and TRBJ2-3; the match to TRBD2 covers 16 bases. Germline V CDR1 and CDR2: MNHEY, SMNVEV (reference sequence). V gave up 5 bases and J gave up 3 bases; unmatched junction bases: 17. This CDR3 comprises 21 residues. The CDR3 DNA reads TGTGCCAGCAGTCCTTACCCCGGGACTAGCGGGAGGGGGAGGGCAACAGATACGCAGTATTTT. Its protein product is CASSPYPGTSGRGRATDTQYF.

This rearrangement joins TRBV5-1 to TRBJ2-6, with 7 bases identical to TRBD2. The germline V gene encodes CDR1 SGHRS and CDR2 YFSETQ. CDR3 length: 15 residues. The ends lost 7 bases at V and 4 bases at J; junction bases unmatched: 8. As DNA, the CDR3 is TGCGCCAGCTCCCCCGGGGGGACCGGGGCCAACGTCCTGACTTTC. Its translation is CASSPGGTGANVLTF.

Remarks on this clone: A read error may be the cause here, since a much bigger clone is one base away. This chain uses TRBV4-2 with TRBJ2-7, with 10 bases that match TRBD2. The germline CDR1 and CDR2 sequences are LGHNA and YNFKEQ. V shed 0 bases, J shed 3 bases, and the junction held 2 bases outside the gene matches. CDR3 size: 15 residues. The CDR3: CASSQEGTSVYEQYF. CDR3 bases: TGTGCCAGCAGCCAAGAGGGGACTAGCGTCTACGAGCAGTACTTC.

This rearrangement joins TRBV11-2 to TRBJ1-2, with 8 bases aligning to TRBD1. The CDR3 loop spans 15 amino acids. Germline CDR1 reads SGHAT; CDR2 reads FQNNGV. With V trimmed by 0 bases and J by 3 bases, 3 bases remained unmatched. The CDR3 protein is CASSLERTGYYGYTF. The CDR3 coding sequence is TGTGCCAGCAGCTTAGAAAGGACAGGGTACTATGGCTACACCTTC.

The chain recombines TRBV5-5 with TRBJ2-3; D is unresolved. V lost 4 bases and J 2 bases, leaving 11 bases between the germline ends. The CDR3 length is 14 residues. Germline loops: CDR1 SGHKS, CDR2 YYEKEE (reference sequence). The CDR3 is CASSPLPLTDTQYF. The DNA for the CDR3 is TGTGCCAGCAGCCCTCTCCCCCTCACAGATACGCAGTATTTT.

The CDR3 loop reads CASSQAGLGYEQYF. The CDR3, as DNA: TGTGCCAGCAGCCAGGCGGGACTAGGCTACGAGCAGTACTTC. The chain uses TRBV14 and TRBJ2-7; 8 bases line up with TRBD2. This CDR3 contains 14 residues. Per the germline V gene, CDR1 is SGHDN and CDR2 is FVKESK. V was clipped by 3 bases and J by 3 bases; unmatched bases: 4.

The V and J genes are TRBV19 and TRBJ2-3; 8 bases align to TRBD1. V shed 8 bases and J 4 bases; nucleotides not matched to a gene: 11. Germline CDR1 and CDR2: LNHDA and SQIVND (reference sequence). The CDR3 contains 15 residues. In nucleotides, the CDR3 is TGTGCCAGTCGACTTTTGGACAGGGAATCAGATACGCAGTATTTT. It translates to CASRLLDRESDTQYF.

The CDR3 bases are TGCGCCAGCAGCCATGCCCCCACAGGCACCTATGGCTACACCTTC. This translates into CASSHAPTGTYGYTF. This chain links TRBV4-3 with TRBJ1-2; D is possibly TRBD1 (5 bases). CDR1 is LGHNA, CDR2 YSLEER, per germline. V shed 3 bases and J shed 4 bases, with 15 bases lying between them. CDR3 length equals 15 residues.

This chain connects TRBV7-9 to TRBJ2-3; D remains ambiguous. V was clipped by 1 base and J by 2 bases, with 4 bases between them. The germline V gene encodes CDR1 SEHNR and CDR2 FQNEAQ (reference sequence). There are 13 residues in the CDR3. Here the CDR3 reads CASSLEATDTQYF. Written as DNA, the CDR3 is TGTGCCAGCAGCTTAGAAGCCACAGATACGCAGTATTTT.

The rearrangement links TRBV10-3 to TRBJ2-1; 14 nucleotides agree with TRBD2. J was trimmed by 10 bases and V by 0 bases; bases with no gene match: 11. The CDR3 consists of 18 residues. The germline V gene has CDR1 ENHRY and CDR2 SYGVKD. The CDR3, as DNA: TGTGCCATCAGTGAGTCCATCTTGGAGACTAGCGGGGGGGCCGAGCAGTTCTTC. It codes for CAISESILETSGGAEQFF.

V and J are TRBV10-3 and TRBJ2-3; 9 bases are a match to TRBD2. Germline lookup yields CDR1 ENHRY and CDR2 SYGVKD. Germline trimming cut 1 base from V and 2 bases from J; bases unmatched to any gene: 4. The CDR3 sequence is 16 residues long. CDR3 in amino acids: CAISEWGTSTTDTQYF. CDR3 in DNA: TGTGCCATCAGTGAGTGGGGGACTAGCACCACAGATACGCAGTATTTT.

V gene TRBV15 combines with J gene TRBJ2-3; D unresolved. The V and J ends lost 3 bases and 4 bases respectively, with 8 bases between them. Germline values: CDR1 LNHNV, CDR2 YYDKDF (reference sequence). The CDR3 length is 13 residues. Here the CDR3 DNA reads TGTGCCACCAGCAGGCAACGAGCAGATACGCAGTATTTT. As protein: CATSRQRADTQYF.

The table lists this clone with a few counts. The chain links TRBV27 to TRBJ2-1; TRBD2 matches 15 bases. CDR3 length: 16 amino acids. Germline CDR1 and CDR2: MNHEY and SMNVEV (reference sequence). V was pared by 5 bases and J by 15 bases, with 14 bases of the junction left unmatched. Here the CDR3 reads CASSLTLGTSGRNAFF. In nucleotides, the CDR3 is TGTGCCAGCAGTCTCACGCTAGGGACTAGCGGGAGGAATGCGTTCTTC.

The CDR3 region has the DNA TGCAGCGTTGAAAGTAGCGGGAGGGCAACAGATACGCAGTATTTT. Protein product: CSVESSGRATDTQYF. The rearrangement joins TRBV29-1 to TRBJ2-3, with 11 bases identical to TRBD2. The germline gives CDR1 SQVTM, CDR2 ANQGSEA. V lost 2 bases and J lost 3; bases outside the gene matches: 4. This CDR3 is 15 amino acids long.

A single count supports this clone. This chain joins TRBV5-4 and TRBJ2-2; D possibly corresponds to TRBD2 (6 bases). V lost 4 bases, J lost 5 bases, and 15 bases lay in between. Germline V gene lookup returns CDR1 SGHNT and CDR2 YYREEE (reference sequence). CDR3 length: 15 amino acids. CDR3 loop: CASSRFGTSTGELFF. CDR3 DNA sequence: TGTGCCAGCAGCCGATTTGGGACTTCGACCGGGGAGCTGTTTTTT.

This rearrangement joins TRBV7-8 to TRBJ1-4; TRBD1 is a possible D gene (6 bases). V gave up 5 bases and J gave up 8 bases, with 18 bases separating them. Germline-derived CDR1 and CDR2 are SGHVS and FQNEAQ. CDR3 length equals 15 residues. The CDR3 region is CASSLRTAFYEKLFF. In DNA, the CDR3 is TGTGCCAGCAGCCTACGGACAGCTTTCTACGAAAAACTGTTTTTT.

The chain combines TRBV25-1 with TRBJ2-7; TRBD2 matches at 15 bases. This CDR3 has 17 residues. V shed 10 bases and J 1 base; nucleotides not matched to a gene: 11. Germline V gene sequence: CDR1 MGHDK, CDR2 SYGVNS. The CDR3 nucleotides are TGTGCCACCCTTGGGACTAGCGGGGGGTTTCCATCCTACGAGCAGTACTTC. Translation gives CATLGTSGGFPSYEQYF.

This rearrangement joins TRBV28 to TRBJ2-4; the match to TRBD2 covers 7 bases. The CDR3 has 12 residues. Germline V gene data show CDR1 as MDHEN and CDR2 as SYDVKM. V lost 2 bases and J lost 9; bases outside the gene matches: 1. CDR3 nucleotides: TGTGCCAGCAGTTTACCGGGAGGCATTCAGTACTTC. As protein: CASSLPGGIQYF.

The chain is built from TRBV2 and TRBJ1-2; D unclear. Germline-derived CDR1 and CDR2 are SNHLY and FYNNEI. V was pared by 2 bases and J by 4 bases, with 5 bases between. The length of the CDR3 is 12 residues. Written as DNA, the CDR3 is TGTGCCAGCAGTGAACGAGGCTATGGCTACACCTTC. Protein: CASSERGYGYTF. Variable domain in full (rest from reference TRBV2 and TRBJ1-2): EPEVTQTPSHQVTQMGQEVILRCVPISNHLYFYWYRQILGQKVEFLVSFYNNEISEKSEIFDDQFSVERPDGSNFTLKIRSTKLEDSAMYFCASSERGYGYTFGSGTRLTVV.

The rearrangement joins TRBV7-6 to TRBJ1-6; D is uncertain. CDR3 length: 13 residues. The germline V and J ends were trimmed by 1 base and 8 bases, with 6 bases remaining between them. Looked up from germline, CDR1 is SGHVS and CDR2 is FNYEAQ. CDR3 in amino acids: CASSLGEDSPLHF. The CDR3, as DNA: TGTGCCAGCAGCTTAGGGGAGGATTCACCCCTCCACTTT.

The V call is TRBV6-5, the J call TRBJ2-5, with D possibly being TRBD1 (5 bases). The CDR3 consists of 14 residues. Trimming removed 6 bases from V and 1 base from J, with 12 bases in between. Germline assignment: CDR1 MNHEY and CDR2 SVGAGI. The CDR3 here is CASSKGRSQETQYF. CDR3 DNA sequence: TGTGCCAGCAGCAAGGGGCGGAGCCAAGAGACCCAGTACTTC.

This rearrangement joins TRBV24-1 to TRBJ1-1, with TRBD1 matching over 7 bases. Trimming removed 4 bases from V and 0 bases from J; junction bases left unmatched: 4. Per the germline V gene, CDR1 is KGHDR and CDR2 is SFDVKD. CDR3 size: 15 residues. For the CDR3, the DNA is TGTGCCACCAGTGAGCCGGGACAGATGAACACTGAAGCTTTCTTT. Protein product: CATSEPGQMNTEAFF.